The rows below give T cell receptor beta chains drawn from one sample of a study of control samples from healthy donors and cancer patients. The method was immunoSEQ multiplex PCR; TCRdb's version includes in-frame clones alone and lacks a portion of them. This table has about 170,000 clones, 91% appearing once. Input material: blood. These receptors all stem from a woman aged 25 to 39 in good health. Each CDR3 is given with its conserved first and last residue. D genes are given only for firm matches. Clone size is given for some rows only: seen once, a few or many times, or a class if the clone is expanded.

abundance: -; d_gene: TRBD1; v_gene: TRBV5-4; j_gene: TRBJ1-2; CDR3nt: TGTGCCAGCAGTCCCGACAGGGATAGCCGCGGCTACACCTTC; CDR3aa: CASSPDRDSRGYTF
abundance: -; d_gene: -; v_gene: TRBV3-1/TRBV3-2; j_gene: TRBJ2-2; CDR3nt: TGTGCCAGCAGCCAAGGGACTACCACGAACACCGGGGAGCTGTTTTTT; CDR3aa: CASSQGTTTNTGELFF
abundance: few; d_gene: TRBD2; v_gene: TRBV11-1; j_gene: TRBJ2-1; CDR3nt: TGTGCCAGCAGCTCCCGCCTAGCGGGGGACAATGAGCAGTTCTTC; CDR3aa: CASSSRLAGDNEQFF
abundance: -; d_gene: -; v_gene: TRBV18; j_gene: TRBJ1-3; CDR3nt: TGTGCCAGCTCACCACGGGGCAGCTCTGGAAACACCATATATTTT; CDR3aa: CASSPRGSSGNTIYF
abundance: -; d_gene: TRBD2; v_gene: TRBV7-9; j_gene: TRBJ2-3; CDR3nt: TGTGCCAGCATCCCGCTAGCGGGGATTACAGATACGCAGTATTTT; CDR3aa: CASIPLAGITDTQYF
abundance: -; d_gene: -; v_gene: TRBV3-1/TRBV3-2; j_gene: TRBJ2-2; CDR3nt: TGTGCCAGCAGCCAACCCCTATCGAACACCGGGGAGCTGTTTTTT; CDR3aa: CASSQPLSNTGELFF
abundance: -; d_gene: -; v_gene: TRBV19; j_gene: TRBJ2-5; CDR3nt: TGTGCCAGTAGCAAAAATGGGGGGCCCCAAGAGACCCAGTACTTC; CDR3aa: CASSKNGGPQETQYF
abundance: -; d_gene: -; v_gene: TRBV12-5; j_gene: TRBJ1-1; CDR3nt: TGTGCTAGTGGTTTGGTAGTGGGGAACACTGAAGCTTTCTTT; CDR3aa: CASGLVVGNTEAFF
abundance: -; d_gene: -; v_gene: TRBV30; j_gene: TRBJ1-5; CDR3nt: TGTGCCTGGAGTGTACAGGGCAATCAGCCCCAGCATTTT; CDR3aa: CAWSVQGNQPQHF
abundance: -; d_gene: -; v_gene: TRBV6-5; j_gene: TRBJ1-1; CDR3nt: TGTGCCAGCAGTAACCGGGACGGCACCGAAGCTTTCTTT; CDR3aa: CASSNRDGTEAFF
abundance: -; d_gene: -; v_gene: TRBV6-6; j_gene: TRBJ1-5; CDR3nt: TGTGCCAGCAGTTTACCTGGGGGTAGTCAGCCCCAGCATTTT; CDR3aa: CASSLPGGSQPQHF
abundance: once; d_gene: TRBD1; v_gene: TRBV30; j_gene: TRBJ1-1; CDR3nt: TGTGCCTGGACGCCGGACAGGGTGAACACTGAAGCTTTCTTT; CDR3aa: CAWTPDRVNTEAFF
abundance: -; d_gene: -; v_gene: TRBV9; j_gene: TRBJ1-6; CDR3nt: TGTGCCAGCAGCGTACATAATTCACCCCTCCACTTT; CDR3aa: CASSVHNSPLHF
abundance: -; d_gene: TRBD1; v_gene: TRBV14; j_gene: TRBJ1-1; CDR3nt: TGTGCCAGCACCCGGACAGGGGAGAACACTGAAGCTTTCTTT; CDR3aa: CASTRTGENTEAFF
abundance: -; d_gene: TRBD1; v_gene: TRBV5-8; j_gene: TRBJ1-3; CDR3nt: TGTGCCAGCAGCTTGCGGACAGGGTTAGGAAACACCATATATTTT; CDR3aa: CASSLRTGLGNTIYF
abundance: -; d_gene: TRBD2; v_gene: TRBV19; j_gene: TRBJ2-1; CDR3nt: TGTGCCAGTAGTATCAAGAGCGGGAGGCTCTATGAGCAGTTCTTC; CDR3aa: CASSIKSGRLYEQFF
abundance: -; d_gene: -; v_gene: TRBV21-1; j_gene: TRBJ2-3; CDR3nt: TGTGCCAGCAGCAAAGGGGTGGGTGGGAGCACAGATACGCAGTATTTT; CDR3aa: CASSKGVGGSTDTQYF
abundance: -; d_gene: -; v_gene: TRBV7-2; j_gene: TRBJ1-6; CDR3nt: TGTGCCAGCAGCTTAGTGTACCAGGATAATTCACCCCTCCACTTT; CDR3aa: CASSLVYQDNSPLHF
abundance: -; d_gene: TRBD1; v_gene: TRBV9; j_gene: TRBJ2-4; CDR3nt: TGTGCCAGCAGCATCGACAGGGTCGGGGCCAAAAACATTCAGTACTTC; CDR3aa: CASSIDRVGAKNIQYF
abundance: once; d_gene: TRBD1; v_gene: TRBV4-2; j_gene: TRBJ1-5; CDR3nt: TGTGCCAGCAGCCAAGATCTGGAGGGGGCGAAGCCCCAGCATTTT; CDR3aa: CASSQDLEGAKPQHF
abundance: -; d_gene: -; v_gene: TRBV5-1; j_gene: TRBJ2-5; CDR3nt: TGCGCCAGCAGCTTTCAAGGAGGGGGCGGTGAGACCCAGTACTTC; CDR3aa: CASSFQGGGGETQYF
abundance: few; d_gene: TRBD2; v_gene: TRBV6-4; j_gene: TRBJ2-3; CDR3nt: TGTGCCAGCAGTCTAGCGGGGGAAGGAGATACGCAGTATTTT; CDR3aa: CASSLAGEGDTQYF
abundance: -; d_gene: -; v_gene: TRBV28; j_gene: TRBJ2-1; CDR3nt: TGTGCCAGCAGCATAAGCCAGACTAATGAGCAGTTCTTC; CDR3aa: CASSISQTNEQFF
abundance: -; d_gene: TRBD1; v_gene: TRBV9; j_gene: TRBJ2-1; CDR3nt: TGTGCCAGCAGCGGACCGGGACAGGGGTCTGAGCAGTTCTTC; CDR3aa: CASSGPGQGSEQFF
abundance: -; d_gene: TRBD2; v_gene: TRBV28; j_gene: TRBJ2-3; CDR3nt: TGTGCCAGCAGTTTAGCGGGAGGGCCAGATACGCAGTATTTT; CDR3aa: CASSLAGGPDTQYF
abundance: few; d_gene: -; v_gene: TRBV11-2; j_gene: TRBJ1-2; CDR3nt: TGTGCCAGCAGCTTAATTATGGGGTCGAAGGATGGCTACACCTTC; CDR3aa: CASSLIMGSKDGYTF
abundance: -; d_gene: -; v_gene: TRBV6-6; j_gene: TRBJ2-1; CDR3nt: TGTGCCAGCAGTCGTAAGGGGGATGAGCAGTTCTTC; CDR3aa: CASSRKGDEQFF
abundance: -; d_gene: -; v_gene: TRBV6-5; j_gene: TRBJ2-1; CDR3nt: TGTGCCAGCAGTTACGACAATGAGCAGTTCTTC; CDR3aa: CASSYDNEQFF
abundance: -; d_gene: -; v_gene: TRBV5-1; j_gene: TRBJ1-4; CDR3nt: TGCGCCAGCAGCCCTTCCGACGGGGCTAATGAAAAACTGTTTTTT; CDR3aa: CASSPSDGANEKLFF
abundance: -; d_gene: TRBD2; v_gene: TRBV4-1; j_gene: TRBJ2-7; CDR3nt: TGCGCCAGCAGCCAAGGAACTAGCGGGAGGTCCTACGAGCAGTACTTC; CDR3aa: CASSQGTSGRSYEQYF
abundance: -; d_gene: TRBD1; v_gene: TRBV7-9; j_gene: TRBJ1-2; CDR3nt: TGTGCCAGCAGCGGAGACCAGGGGGACTATGGCTACACCTTC; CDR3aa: CASSGDQGDYGYTF
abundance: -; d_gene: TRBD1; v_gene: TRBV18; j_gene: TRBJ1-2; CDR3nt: TGTGCCAGCTCCGGGACAGCTCATAACTATGGCTACACCTTC; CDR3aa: CASSGTAHNYGYTF
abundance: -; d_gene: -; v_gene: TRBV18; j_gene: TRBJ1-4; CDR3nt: TGTGCCAGCTCACCAAACAGGGATAATGAAAAACTGTTTTTT; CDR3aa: CASSPNRDNEKLFF
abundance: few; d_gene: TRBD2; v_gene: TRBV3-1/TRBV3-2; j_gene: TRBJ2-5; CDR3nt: TGTGCCAGCAGACTAGCGGGGGGGCTAGAGACCCAGTACTTC; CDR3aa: CASRLAGGLETQYF
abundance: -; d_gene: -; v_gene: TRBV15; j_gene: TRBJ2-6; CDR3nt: TGTGCCACCAGCAGAGAGAGCTCTGGGGCCAACGTCCTGACTTTC; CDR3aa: CATSRESSGANVLTF
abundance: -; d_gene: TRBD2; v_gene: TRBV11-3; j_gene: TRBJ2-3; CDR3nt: TGTGCCAGCAGCGTCGGACTAGCGGGATCAGATACGCAGTATTTT; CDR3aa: CASSVGLAGSDTQYF